The rows below give T cell receptor beta chains drawn from one sample of a study of blood T cell repertoires in COVID-19. The assay was immunoSEQ multiplex PCR, and TCRdb's table has in-frame clones only and misses some. The sample carries fewer than 200,000 clones, under 85% recorded once. The material sequenced was peripheral blood. The receptors derive from a man aged 55 to 70 who had recovered from COVID-19. Both conserved end residues are part of each CDR3. A D gene is named only where the DNA matches it firmly. Clone size is shown for a subset of rows, as once, few, many or a class of expanded clone.

V,D,size,J,DNA,CDR3
TRBV11-2,-,-,TRBJ2-3,TGTGCCAGCAGCCCCTACGATACGCAGTATTTT,CASSPYDTQYF
TRBV5-6,-,-,TRBJ2-7,TGTGCCAGCAGCTTGGCCTTTGGGCAGGGCTACGAGCAGTACTTC,CASSLAFGQGYEQYF
TRBV7-2,-,few,TRBJ1-1,TGTGCCAGCAGCAAGGGCTCAGGGGCCGGCACTGAAGCTTTCTTT,CASSKGSGAGTEAFF
TRBV7-3,TRBD1,-,TRBJ1-3,TGTGCCAGCAGCTTCGACAGGGACCCTGGAAACACCATATATTTT,CASSFDRDPGNTIYF
TRBV30,-,-,TRBJ1-5,TGTGCCTGGGGTCTAGCGGGAAATCAGCCCCAGCATTTT,CAWGLAGNQPQHF
TRBV24-1,-,-,TRBJ2-2,TGTGCCACCAGTGACCGGAGGGGTCCCGGGGAGCTGTTTTTT,CATSDRRGPGELFF
TRBV4-2,TRBD2,-,TRBJ2-7,TGTGCCAGCAGCCAGGGGTGGAGGACTAGCGGGAACTCCTACGAGCAGTACTTC,CASSQGWRTSGNSYEQYF
TRBV5-4,TRBD1,-,TRBJ2-7,TGTGCCAGCAGCTTGGGCAGGGGGAACTACGAGCAGTACTTC,CASSLGRGNYEQYF
TRBV19,TRBD1,-,TRBJ2-5,TGTGCCAGTAGTCTGACAGGGGAGTTAGAGACCCAGTACTTC,CASSLTGELETQYF
TRBV7-3,-,-,TRBJ1-2,TGTGCCAGCCCGCCGACAGTTACCTATGGCTACACCTTC,CASPPTVTYGYTF
TRBV19,TRBD2,once,TRBJ2-1,TGTGCCAGTAGCCAAGCGGGGTATGAGCAGTTCTTC,CASSQAGYEQFF
TRBV5-1,TRBD2,-,TRBJ2-3,TGCGCCAGCAGCCCGGTTGGACTAGCGGAAACAGATACGCAGTATTTT,CASSPVGLAETDTQYF
TRBV27,-,-,TRBJ1-1,TGTGCCAGCAGTTCTCCAGGGTCCCCTTCCGCCACTGAAGCTTTCTTT,CASSSPGSPSATEAFF
TRBV5-1,-,-,TRBJ1-4,TGCGCCAGCAGCCTTGGGAGCGGTGAAAAACTGTTTTTT,CASSLGSGEKLFF
TRBV6-6,-,-,TRBJ2-3,TGTGCCAGCAGCCAAACAGATACGCAGTATTTT,CASSQTDTQYF
TRBV5-1,-,-,TRBJ2-7,TGCGCCAGCAGCTTGGGGTACTCTTCCCTTTCGTACGAGCAGTACTTC,CASSLGYSSLSYEQYF
TRBV7-8,TRBD1,once,TRBJ2-1,TGTGCCAGCAGCTTAGACAGGGGAAAACACAATGAGCAGTTCTTC,CASSLDRGKHNEQFF
TRBV10-1,-,-,TRBJ1-5,TGCGCCAGATCCCCCCGGGGCAATCAGCCCCAGCATTTT,CARSPRGNQPQHF
TRBV11-2,-,-,TRBJ2-7,TGTGCCAGCAGCTATATCAACTCGGGGTTGTACGAGCAGTACTTC,CASSYINSGLYEQYF
TRBV6-2/TRBV6-3,TRBD1,-,TRBJ2-1,TGTGCCAGCACCCCCCGCCGACAGGGTGTAACTGAGCAGTTCTTC,CASTPRRQGVTEQFF
TRBV5-8,TRBD1,-,TRBJ2-7,TGTGCCAGCAGCTTAGGGGACAGGGGGATCTACGAGCAGTACTTC,CASSLGDRGIYEQYF
TRBV7-8,TRBD1,-,TRBJ1-1,TGTGCCAGCAGCCTCAGCCAGGGGGCTACTGAAGCTTTCTTT,CASSLSQGATEAFF
TRBV18,TRBD2,-,TRBJ2-3,TGTGCCAGCTCATGGCGGGGGGAAGCAGATACGCAGTATTTT,CASSWRGEADTQYF
TRBV9,-,-,TRBJ2-3,TGTGCCAGCAGCGTCGGGTTGGTAGACGGTGATACGCAGTATTTT,CASSVGLVDGDTQYF
TRBV19,TRBD2,-,TRBJ2-1,TGTGCCAGTAGTATAAAAAAGCGGGGGTACAATGAGCAGTTCTTC,CASSIKKRGYNEQFF